One and the same sample provided the 7 T cell receptor beta chains below, sequenced in a study of T cells expressing NK-cell markers. TCRdb reworked the 5' RACE reads into one entry per CDR3 protein, no DNA. The clone table shows about 430,000 distinct CDR3 sequences, with the ten largest holding over 1.1%. What was sequenced was blood T cells: a sorted CD56 or NKG2C T cell subset, CD4+ or CD8+ T cells, or bulk PBMC T cells (not recorded which). The receptors stem from a woman between 45 and 60 years old in good health.

This chain links TRBV3-1 with TRBJ2-3; the D call from TCRdb, TRBD2, cannot be confirmed without DNA. Germline V gene sequence: CDR1 LGHDT, CDR2 YNNKEL (reference sequence). CDR3 size: 16 residues. CDR3 protein: CASSGRGRSISDTQYF.

The chain links TRBV6-6 to TRBJ2-1; the TCRdb D gene call, TRBD2, has no DNA to confirm it. The germline gives CDR1 MNHNY, CDR2 SVGAGI (reference sequence). This CDR3 is built from 15 residues. This CDR3 is CASSFTSGDNNEQFF.

The chain employs TRBV5-1 and TRBJ2-3; TCRdb calls TRBD2, which cannot be checked without DNA. The CDR3 spans 16 residues. CDR1 and CDR2 (germline): SGHRS, YFSETQ. The CDR3 loop reads CASSSGQSGGTDTQYF.

The chain combines TRBV20-1 with TRBJ1-2; no DNA is available, so the TRBD1 call from TCRdb remains unchecked. Germline V gene sequence: CDR1 DFQATT, CDR2 SNEGSKA (reference sequence). The CDR3 consists of 11 residues. CDR3 in amino acids: CSAQGAVGYTF.

The chain joins TRBV7-3 to TRBJ2-1; checking the TCRdb D call of TRBD1 is not possible without DNA. The CDR3 totals 14 residues. Looked up from germline, CDR1 is SGHTA and CDR2 is FQGTGA. The CDR3: CASSLDRGPHEQFF.

The chain employs TRBV20-1 and TRBJ2-1; TCRdb lists TRBD2, though no DNA is available to test this call. CDR1 is DFQATT and CDR2 is SNEGSKA in the germline V gene (reference sequence). This CDR3 is 12 amino acids long. CDR3 sequence reads: CSARGSWNEQFF.

This chain joins TRBV20-1 and TRBJ2-1; checking the TCRdb D call of TRBD2 is not possible without DNA. Looked up from germline, CDR1 is DFQATT and CDR2 is SNEGSKA (reference sequence). The CDR3 extends over 13 amino acids. The CDR3 reads CSANGRYHNEQFF.